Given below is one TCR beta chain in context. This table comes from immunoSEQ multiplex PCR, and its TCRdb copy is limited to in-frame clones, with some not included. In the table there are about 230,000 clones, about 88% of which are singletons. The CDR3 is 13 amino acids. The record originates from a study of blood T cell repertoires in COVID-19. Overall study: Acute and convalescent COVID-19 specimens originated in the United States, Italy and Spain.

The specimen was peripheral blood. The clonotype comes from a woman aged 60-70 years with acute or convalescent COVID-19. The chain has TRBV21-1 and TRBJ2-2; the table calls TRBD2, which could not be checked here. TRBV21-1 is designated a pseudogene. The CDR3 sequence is CASSKVDTGELFF. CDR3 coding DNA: TGTGCCAGCAGCAAGGTAGACACCGGGGAGCTGTTTTTT.